A selection of T cell receptor beta chains follows, all from one sample in a study of OX40 agonist ivuxolimab in advanced cancers. The data were produced by immunoSEQ multiplex PCR, yet TCRdb's version contains in-frame clones alone and is incomplete. Seen here are around 74,000 clones, about four fifths observed once, and the top ten hold roughly 0.53%. The sample was CD4+ or CD8+ T cells sorted from blood, taken in a trial of the OX40 agonist ivuxolimab. The receptors were sampled from an adult with an advanced solid tumor such as melanoma, head and neck, liver or kidney cancer. CDR3s include the opening cysteine and the closing phenylalanine or tryptophan. Fields, in order: J gene, V gene, clone size, D gene, CDR3 DNA, CDR3 protein. The D gene is left open where the match is weak. Size is stated for part of the rows, as once, few or many counts, or as a class when the clone is expanded.

J: TRBJ2-2
V: TRBV4-3
size: -
D: -
DNA: TGCGCCAGCAGCCAAGAGACACACCAGAACACCGGGGAGCTGTTTTTT
CDR3: CASSQETHQNTGELFF

J: TRBJ2-7
V: TRBV5-1
size: -
D: -
DNA: TGCGCCAGCAGCTTGGAGGCCGGCTACGAGCAGTACTTC
CDR3: CASSLEAGYEQYF

J: TRBJ2-2
V: TRBV6-1
size: -
D: -
DNA: TGTGCCAGCAGTAGCCTATCGGGAAAGGGGCTGTTTTTT
CDR3: CASSSLSGKGLFF

J: TRBJ2-5
V: TRBV4-1
size: once
D: TRBD2
DNA: TGCGCCAGCAGCCAGAGGGGAGAACGGGAGGGGACCCAGTACTTC
CDR3: CASSQRGEREGTQYF

J: TRBJ1-4
V: TRBV19
size: -
D: -
DNA: TGTGCCAGTACCGACACTGCTCGGGGAAAACTGTTTTTT
CDR3: CASTDTARGKLFF

J: TRBJ2-3
V: TRBV6-1
size: -
D: TRBD2
DNA: TGTGCCAGCAGTTATAGCGGGGGCACAGATACGCAGTATTTT
CDR3: CASSYSGGTDTQYF

J: TRBJ2-7
V: TRBV27
size: -
D: -
DNA: TGTGCCAGCAGTTTTGTGCAGGCCTCAAGACGCAGGGGCGAGCAGTACTTC
CDR3: CASSFVQASRRRGEQYF

J: TRBJ1-4
V: TRBV28
size: -
D: TRBD1
DNA: TGTGCCAGCAGTTTATACCAGGGGGGCCCTAATGAAAAACTGTTTTTT
CDR3: CASSLYQGGPNEKLFF

J: TRBJ1-2
V: TRBV19
size: -
D: -
DNA: TGTGCCAGTAGTATACAGAACTATGGCTACACCTTC
CDR3: CASSIQNYGYTF

J: TRBJ2-7
V: TRBV18
size: -
D: -
DNA: TGTGCCAGCTCAACGGGCGGACGTTCTTACGAGCAGTACTTC
CDR3: CASSTGGRSYEQYF

J: TRBJ1-5
V: TRBV19
size: -
D: -
DNA: TGTGCCAGTAGTAGAGGACAGCGCAATCAGCCCCAGCATTTT
CDR3: CASSRGQRNQPQHF

J: TRBJ1-2
V: TRBV21-1
size: -
D: -
DNA: TGTGCCAGCAGCAAACTTTTTGGGGTCAGCTATGGCTACACCTTC
CDR3: CASSKLFGVSYGYTF

J: TRBJ2-5
V: TRBV28
size: -
D: -
DNA: TGTGCCAGCAGTTACGTCGGGGAGACCCAGTACTTC
CDR3: CASSYVGETQYF

J: TRBJ2-1
V: TRBV5-4
size: -
D: -
DNA: TGTGCCAGCAGCTTGGTCGGCAGACTAACCAATGAGCAGTTCTTC
CDR3: CASSLVGRLTNEQFF

J: TRBJ2-5
V: TRBV7-8
size: -
D: -
DNA: TGTGCCAGCAGCCCAGGTCCCAAAGAGACCCAGTACTTC
CDR3: CASSPGPKETQYF

J: TRBJ1-5
V: TRBV10-3
size: -
D: -
DNA: TGTGCCATCAGTAAGGACAGAGGCAATCAGCCCCAGCATTTT
CDR3: CAISKDRGNQPQHF

J: TRBJ1-6
V: TRBV7-2
size: -
D: -
DNA: TGTGCCAGCAGCTTCGGGACGGTCCTCTATAATTCACCCCTCCACTTT
CDR3: CASSFGTVLYNSPLHF

J: TRBJ2-3
V: TRBV5-6
size: -
D: -
DNA: TGTGCCAGCAGCTTGAGGATAGATACGCAGTATTTT
CDR3: CASSLRIDTQYF

J: TRBJ2-7
V: TRBV6-1
size: -
D: -
DNA: TGTGCCAGCAGGGCGACAGGCGGGCACGAGCAGTACTTC
CDR3: CASRATGGHEQYF

J: TRBJ1-3
V: TRBV18
size: few
D: TRBD1
DNA: TGTGCCAGCTCACCACTCGGACAGGGGGGAAACACCATATATTTT
CDR3: CASSPLGQGGNTIYF

J: TRBJ2-7
V: TRBV4-3
size: -
D: TRBD2
DNA: TGCGCCAGCAGCCAAAGACTAGCGAGTGAGCAGTACTTC
CDR3: CASSQRLASEQYF

J: TRBJ2-5
V: TRBV28
size: once
D: -
DNA: TGTGCCAGCAGCGGTTGGGGATACCAAGAGACCCAGTACTTC
CDR3: CASSGWGYQETQYF

J: TRBJ1-1
V: TRBV5-4
size: -
D: TRBD1
DNA: TGTGCCAGCAGCAAGGACAGGGACACTGAAGCTTTCTTT
CDR3: CASSKDRDTEAFF

J: TRBJ1-1
V: TRBV19
size: -
D: -
DNA: TGTGCCAGTAGTAGGGAACAGGTGAACACTGAAGCTTTCTTT
CDR3: CASSREQVNTEAFF

J: TRBJ1-4
V: TRBV5-4
size: -
D: TRBD1
DNA: TGTGCCAGCAGCAATCCTCTTTTCGACAGGGGAAAGGAAAAACTGTTTTTT
CDR3: CASSNPLFDRGKEKLFF

J: TRBJ2-1
V: TRBV7-2
size: -
D: TRBD2
DNA: TGTGCCAGCAGCGTCTCCGGACTAGCGATTCCCTACAATGAGCAGTTCTTC
CDR3: CASSVSGLAIPYNEQFF

J: TRBJ2-2
V: TRBV6-5
size: -
D: TRBD2
DNA: TGTGCCAGCAGTTCCCGGGGCGGGGGGAACACCGGGGAGCTGTTTTTT
CDR3: CASSSRGGGNTGELFF

J: TRBJ1-6
V: TRBV6-1
size: -
D: TRBD1
DNA: TGTGCCAGCAGTCAAGGACAGGGAATTTACTATAATTCACCCCTCCACTTT
CDR3: CASSQGQGIYYNSPLHF

J: TRBJ1-1
V: TRBV25-1
size: -
D: TRBD1
DNA: TGTGCCAGCAGTGGGGCAGGGGGGACTGAAGCTTTCTTT
CDR3: CASSGAGGTEAFF

J: TRBJ2-7
V: TRBV27
size: -
D: -
DNA: TGTGCCAGCGGGCTCAGGGGTAACTACGAGCAGTACTTC
CDR3: CASGLRGNYEQYF

J: TRBJ2-1
V: TRBV28
size: -
D: TRBD2
DNA: TGTGCCAGCAATCTAGCGGGAGGTGGGGCTGAGCAGTTCTTC
CDR3: CASNLAGGGAEQFF

J: TRBJ2-3
V: TRBV29-1
size: -
D: TRBD2
DNA: TGCAGCGTTGAAGGAATCAGCGGGAGAGTTGGTTCAACAGATACGCAGTATTTT
CDR3: CSVEGISGRVGSTDTQYF

J: TRBJ2-5
V: TRBV6-1
size: -
D: TRBD2
DNA: TGTGCCAGCAGATTATCGGGGGGGGGAGAGACCCAGTACTTC
CDR3: CASRLSGGGETQYF

J: TRBJ2-5
V: TRBV7-3
size: -
D: TRBD2
DNA: TGTGCCAGCAGCCTGACTAGCGGGGGGGCCCAAGAGACCCAGTACTTC
CDR3: CASSLTSGGAQETQYF

J: TRBJ2-1
V: TRBV6-1
size: few
D: -
DNA: TGTGCCAGCAGTGAGTGGGGAGTTTACAATGAGCAGTTCTTC
CDR3: CASSEWGVYNEQFF